Each of the 17 T cell receptor beta chains below was sequenced from the same sample in a study of spatial heterogeneity in lung cancer. From the 5' RACE reads, TCRdb called clonotypes with MiXCR, one entry per CDR3 protein. The sample yields around 110,000 distinct CDR3 sequences, 9.5% to 15% seen once. Noted time point: blood at routine non-recurrence follow-up after resection. Material for sequencing was whole RNA from tumor, nontumor lung or frozen PBMC, left unsorted. The sample was PBMCs, taken at follow-up. Every receptor here comes from a male donor with early-stage non-small cell lung cancer.

Ten or more counts support this clonotype. The rearrangement joins TRBV10-3 to TRBJ2-1; D might be TRBD2 (6 bases). V shed 11 bases and J shed 6 bases, with 14 bases lying between them. This CDR3 has 12 amino acids. In germline, CDR1 is ENHRY, CDR2 SYGVKD. The CDR3 bases are TGTGCCTATGGAGGGCGCCCCAATGAGCAGTTCTTC. It specifies CAYGGRPNEQFF.

This clonotype has more than one count but fewer than ten. The chain is built from TRBV6-5 and TRBJ1-3; D is unresolved. V was cut by 5 bases and J by 3 bases, with 5 bases left in between. This CDR3 contains 12 residues. Germline-derived CDR1 and CDR2 are MNHEY and SVGAGI. CDR3 sequence reads: CASSSDGNTIYF. The CDR3 nucleotides read TGTGCCAGCAGTAGCGATGGAAACACCATATATTTT.

This clonotype was observed a handful of times. The V call is TRBV6-5, the J call TRBJ1-5, with D perhaps TRBD1 (6 bases). The germline V and J ends were trimmed by 6 bases and 2 bases, with 14 bases remaining between them. Per the germline V gene, CDR1 is MNHEY and CDR2 is SVGAGI. This CDR3 contains 15 residues. The DNA of the CDR3 is TGTGCCAGCAGCCTCTTGACAGGAGGCAATCAGCCCCAGCATTTT. Translation gives CASSLLTGGNQPQHF.

The genes are TRBV5-1 and TRBJ2-3, with no clear D. CDR1 SGHRS and CDR2 YFSETQ come from the germline V gene. V was shortened by 4 bases and J by 2 bases, with 11 bases between the two germline ends. CDR3 length: 14 amino acids. CDR3 DNA sequence: TGCGCCAGCAGCGTTCACAGCTCCACAGATACGCAGTATTTT. This codes for CASSVHSSTDTQYF.

This clonotype was counted many times. J is TRBJ2-3 and V is TRBV3-2; TRBD2, the table's D call, was not compared with the DNA. TRBV3-2 is a pseudogene. The length of the CDR3 is 20 residues. The CDR3 DNA reads as TGTGCCAGCAGCCAAGGGCTGGAACGGCGGGGAGACGGTGGCACAGATACGCAGTATTTT. Its translation: CASSQGLERRGDGGTDTQYF.

The chain recombines TRBV27 with TRBJ1-4, with 8 bases lining up with TRBD1. The CDR3 contains 16 residues. Losses at the gene ends were 5 bases for V and 5 bases for J; bases not matched to a gene: 10. Germline loops: CDR1 MNHEY, CDR2 SMNVEV (reference sequence). As DNA, the CDR3 is TGTGCCAGCAGTCCAAGACGGACAGGGATAAATGAAAAACTGTTTTTT. As protein: CASSPRRTGINEKLFF.

In DNA form, the CDR3 reads TGTGCCAGCAGCCGCTTGTCGAGAGGGGGGGGAGATACGCAGTATTTT. This encodes CASSRLSRGGGDTQYF. The chain recombines TRBV4-2 with TRBJ2-3; D possibly corresponds to TRBD2 (7 bases). This CDR3 contains 16 residues. Per the germline V gene, CDR1 is LGHNA and CDR2 is YNFKEQ. Deletions cut 4 bases from V and 5 bases from J, with 19 bases between.

This clonotype has a handful of counts. The V gene is TRBV24-1, the J gene TRBJ1-5, with 7 positions matching TRBD1. J was trimmed by 2 bases and V by 5 bases; bases with no gene match: 8. The CDR3 is 16 residues long. Germline V lookup: CDR1 KGHDR, CDR2 SFDVKD. The CDR3 spells CATSASTGKGNQPQHF. The CDR3 nucleotides are TGTGCCACCAGTGCCTCGACAGGGAAAGGCAATCAGCCCCAGCATTTT.

CDR3 nucleotide sequence: TGTGCCAGTAGGCCCCGGGACAGGGGGGAGTTGAATCAGCCCCAGCATTTT. As protein: CASRPRDRGELNQPQHF. V usage is TRBV19 and J usage is TRBJ1-5, with 11 bases matching TRBD1. The CDR3 consists of 17 residues. V shed 6 bases, J shed 4 bases, and the junction held 11 bases outside the gene matches. CDR1 LNHDA and CDR2 SQIVND come from the germline V gene (reference sequence).

This clonotype was counted many times. V is TRBV28 and J is TRBJ1-2, with D hard to call. CDR3 length: 10 residues. V dropped 6 bases and J dropped 13 bases, with 12 bases sitting between them. The germline V gene has CDR1 MDHEN and CDR2 SYDVKM. The CDR3 DNA reads TGTGCCAGCAGCGGAGGGAGAGTCACCTTC. Amino acid sequence: CASSGGRVTF.

This chain uses TRBV3-1 with TRBJ2-5; D not certain. Trimming removed 3 bases at V and 6 bases at J, with 5 bases between. This CDR3 spans 11 amino acids. Germline values: CDR1 LGHDT, CDR2 YNNKEL (reference sequence). The CDR3 protein is CASSQIKTQYF. For the CDR3, the DNA is TGTGCCAGCAGCCAGATTAAGACCCAGTACTTC.

The chain has TRBV9 and TRBJ1-5; maybe TRBD1 (5 bases). CDR3 length equals 14 residues. Looked up from germline, CDR1 is SGDLS and CDR2 is YYNGEE. With 4 bases removed from V and 5 bases from J, the gap between germline ends came to 13 bases. The CDR3 sequence is CASSPGARDQPQHF. The CDR3 nucleotides are TGTGCCAGCAGCCCTGGGGCCCGGGATCAGCCCCAGCATTTT. Full variable domain (rest looked up from reference TRBV9 and TRBJ1-5): DSGVTQTPKHLITATGQRVTLRCSPRSGDLSVYWYQQSLDQGLQFLIQYYNGEERAKGNILERFSAQQFPDLHSELNLSSLELGDSALYFCASSPGARDQPQHFGDGTRLSIL.

There are a few counts of this clonotype. This rearrangement joins TRBV20-1 to TRBJ2-7, with D possibly TRBD1 on 6 matching bases. The CDR3 loop spans 11 amino acids. Germline values: CDR1 DFQATT, CDR2 SNEGSKA (reference sequence). V lost 2 bases, J lost 6 bases, and 8 bases lay in between. CDR3 sequence (DNA): TGCAGTGCTAGACAGGGGCCCGAGCAGTACTTC. Amino acid sequence: CSARQGPEQYF.

This clonotype was counted only a few times. This rearrangement joins TRBV28 to TRBJ2-5; TRBD1 matches 8 bases. Unmatched junction bases numbered 3, after V lost 3 bases and J lost 3 bases. The CDR3 is 14 amino acids. CDR1 and CDR2 from the germline V gene are MDHEN and SYDVKM. CDR3 sequence: CASSFQGAKETQYF. The CDR3, as DNA: TGTGCCAGCAGTTTCCAGGGGGCAAAAGAGACCCAGTACTTC. Looking up the rest from reference TRBV28 and TRBJ2-5 gives the full variable domain: DVKVTQSSRYLVKRTGEKVFLECVQDMDHENMFWYRQDPGLGLRLIYFSYDVKMKEKGDIPEGYSVSREKKERFSLILESASTNQTSMYLCASSFQGAKETQYFGPGTRLLVL.

This clonotype was observed a few times. The J gene is TRBJ1-1, the V gene TRBV27; TRBD1 agrees at 8 bases. CDR1 is MNHEY and CDR2 is SMNVEV in the germline V gene (reference sequence). The CDR3 extends over 14 amino acids. Losses at the gene ends were 7 bases for V and 1 base for J; bases not matched to a gene: 5. CDR3 residues: CASTTGTGNTEAFF. CDR3 sequence (DNA): TGTGCCAGCACCACCGGGACAGGGAACACTGAAGCTTTCTTT.

This clonotype came up many times. The chain couples TRBV19 to TRBJ2-6; D remains unclear. V lost 5 bases and J 1 base, leaving 6 bases between the germline ends. Germline V gene data show CDR1 as LNHDA and CDR2 as SQIVND (reference sequence). There are 14 residues in the CDR3. Written as DNA, the CDR3 is TGTGCCAGTAGTCCCGGGTCTGGGGCCAACGTCCTGACTTTC. Encoded protein: CASSPGSGANVLTF.

This clonotype was found a few times. The CDR3 DNA sequence: TGTGCCAGCAGTTACTCGCCCTTCATAGGGGGTAACTACGAGCAGTACTTC. This translates into CASSYSPFIGGNYEQYF. V gene TRBV6-5 combines with J gene TRBJ2-7; TRBD1 might be the D (6 bases). CDR3 length: 17 residues. The V gene lost 0 bases and the J gene lost 3 bases, with 18 bases spanning the gap. Germline values: CDR1 MNHEY, CDR2 SVGAGI.